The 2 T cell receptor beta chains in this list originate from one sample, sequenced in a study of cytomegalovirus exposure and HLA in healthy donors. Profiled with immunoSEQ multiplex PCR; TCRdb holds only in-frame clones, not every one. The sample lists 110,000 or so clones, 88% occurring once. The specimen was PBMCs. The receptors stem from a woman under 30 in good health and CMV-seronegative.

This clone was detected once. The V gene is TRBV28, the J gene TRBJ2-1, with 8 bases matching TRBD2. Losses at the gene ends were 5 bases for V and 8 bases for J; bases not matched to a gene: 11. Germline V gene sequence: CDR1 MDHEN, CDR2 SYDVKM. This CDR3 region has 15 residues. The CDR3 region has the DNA TGTGCCAGCAGTCACTTAGCGGGATCGGGGTATGAGCAGTTCTTC. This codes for CASSHLAGSGYEQFF.

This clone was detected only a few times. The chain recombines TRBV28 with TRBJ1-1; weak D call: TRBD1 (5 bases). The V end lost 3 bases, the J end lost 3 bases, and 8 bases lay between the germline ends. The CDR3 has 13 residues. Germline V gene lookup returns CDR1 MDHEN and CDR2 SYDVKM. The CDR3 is CASSFPGDTEAFF. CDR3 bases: TGTGCCAGCAGTTTCCCGGGGGACACTGAAGCTTTCTTT.